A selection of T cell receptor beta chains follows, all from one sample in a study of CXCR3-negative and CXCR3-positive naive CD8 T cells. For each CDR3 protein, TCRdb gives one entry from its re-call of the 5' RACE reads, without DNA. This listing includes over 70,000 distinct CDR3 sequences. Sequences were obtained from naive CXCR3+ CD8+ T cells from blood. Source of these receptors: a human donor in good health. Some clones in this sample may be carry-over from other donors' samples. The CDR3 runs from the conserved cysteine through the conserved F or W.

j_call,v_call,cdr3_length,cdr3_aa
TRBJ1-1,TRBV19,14,CASSSRPGDTEAFF
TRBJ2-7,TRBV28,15,CASSLVGGRSYEQYF
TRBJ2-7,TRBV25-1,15,CASSGYVGDRYEQYF
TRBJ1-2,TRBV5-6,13,CASSFYGGVRYTF
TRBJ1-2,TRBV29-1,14,CSVGDSGGNYGYTF
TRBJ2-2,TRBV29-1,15,CSVVREGGRAGELFF
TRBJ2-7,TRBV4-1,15,CASSPRDPPTYEQYF
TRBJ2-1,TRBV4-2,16,CASSQAGQPNYNEQFF
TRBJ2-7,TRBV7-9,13,CASSLGGVDEQYF
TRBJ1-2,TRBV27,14,CASSGDRNNYGYTF
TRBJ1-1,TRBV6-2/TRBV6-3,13,CASVDSGGTEAFF
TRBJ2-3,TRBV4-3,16,CASSQEVAGVVDTQYF
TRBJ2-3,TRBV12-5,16,CASGSGTMTSTDTQYF
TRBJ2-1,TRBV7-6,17,CASSLVGSALAYNEQFF
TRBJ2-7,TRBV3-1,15,CASSQDPPGRNEQYF
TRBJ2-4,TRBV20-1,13,CSARVLAVNIQYF
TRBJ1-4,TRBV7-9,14,CASSADGNSLLLFF
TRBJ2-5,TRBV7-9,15,CASSYIWGEQETQYF
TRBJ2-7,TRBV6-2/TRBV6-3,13,CASSWGQGYEQYF
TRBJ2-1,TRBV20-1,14,CSASPSGSYNEQFF
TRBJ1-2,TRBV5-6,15,CASSLGRRRNYGYTF
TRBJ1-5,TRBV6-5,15,CPSSYGAGGNQPQHF
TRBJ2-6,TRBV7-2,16,CASRTQGWSGANVLTF
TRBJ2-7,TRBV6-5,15,CASSYSGTGGYEQYF
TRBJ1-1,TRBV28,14,CASSNNRGYTEAFF
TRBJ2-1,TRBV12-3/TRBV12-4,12,CASSFGGEEQFF
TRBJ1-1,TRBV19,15,CASSADRGADTEAFF
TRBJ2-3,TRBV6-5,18,CASSEASGTGAGTDTQYF
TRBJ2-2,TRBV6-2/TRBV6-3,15,CASHRLAENTGELFF
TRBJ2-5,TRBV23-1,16,CASMGAERASQETQYF
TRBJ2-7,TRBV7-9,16,CASSSPLTGGEYEQYF
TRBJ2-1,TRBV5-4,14,CASSLEAGSDEQFF
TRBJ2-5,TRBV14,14,CASSPYREVETQYF
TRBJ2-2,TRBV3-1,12,CASSQGSLELFF
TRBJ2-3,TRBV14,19,CASSQLPGQDPNLTDTQYF
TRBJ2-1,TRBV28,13,CASSLPSGNEQFF
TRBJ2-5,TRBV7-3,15,CASSLTGGAVETQYF
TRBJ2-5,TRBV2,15,CASSTTSGLQETQYF
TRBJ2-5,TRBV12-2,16,CASRGRTGTAEETQYF
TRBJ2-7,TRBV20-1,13,CSGKDPNSYEQYF
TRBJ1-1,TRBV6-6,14,CASSSEEENTEAFF
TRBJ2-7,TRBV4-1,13,CASSPQGEDEQYF
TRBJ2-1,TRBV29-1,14,CSAGLPRAYNEQFF
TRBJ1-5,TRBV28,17,CASSSMGGAPSNQPQHF
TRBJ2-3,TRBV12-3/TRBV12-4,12,CASSSDRGPSYF
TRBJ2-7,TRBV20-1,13,CSARDQGSYEQYF
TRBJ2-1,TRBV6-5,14,CASTPAEGYNEQFF
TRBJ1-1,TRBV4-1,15,CASSQPTGRDTEAFF
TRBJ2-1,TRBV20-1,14,CSARDGGDYNEQFF
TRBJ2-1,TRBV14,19,CASSQGVAGYPSSYNEQFF
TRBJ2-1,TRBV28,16,CASSLGSSGRNNEQFF
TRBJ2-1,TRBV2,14,CASSHRLAENEQFF
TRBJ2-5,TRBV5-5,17,CASSLAQRPLGGETQYF
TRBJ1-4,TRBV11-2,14,CASSLRGTNEKLFF
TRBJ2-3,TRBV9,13,CASSQQGTDTQYF
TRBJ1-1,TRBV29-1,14,CSVGRWPPGTEAFF
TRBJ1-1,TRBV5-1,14,CASSPGTANTEAFF
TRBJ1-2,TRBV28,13,CASRQGIGYGYTF
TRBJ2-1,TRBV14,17,CASSRSGLQGRFDEQFF